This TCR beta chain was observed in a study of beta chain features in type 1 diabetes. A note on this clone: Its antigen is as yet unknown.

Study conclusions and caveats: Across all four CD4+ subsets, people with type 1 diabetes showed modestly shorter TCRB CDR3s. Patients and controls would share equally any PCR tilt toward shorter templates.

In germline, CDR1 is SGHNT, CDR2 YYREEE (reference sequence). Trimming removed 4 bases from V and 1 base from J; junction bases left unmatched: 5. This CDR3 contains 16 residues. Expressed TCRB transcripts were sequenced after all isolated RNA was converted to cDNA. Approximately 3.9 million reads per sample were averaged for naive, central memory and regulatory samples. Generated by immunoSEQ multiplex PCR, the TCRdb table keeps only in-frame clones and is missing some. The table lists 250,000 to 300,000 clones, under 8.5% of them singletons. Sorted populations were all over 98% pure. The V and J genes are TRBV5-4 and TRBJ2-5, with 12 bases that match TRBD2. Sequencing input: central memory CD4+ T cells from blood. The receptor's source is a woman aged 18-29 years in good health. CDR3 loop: CASSLTSGGPQETQYF. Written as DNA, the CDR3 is TGTGCCAGCAGCCTTACTAGCGGGGGGCCCCAAGAGACCCAGTACTTC.